A selection of T cell receptor beta chains follows, all from one sample in a study of OX40 agonist ivuxolimab in advanced cancers. The assay was immunoSEQ multiplex PCR, and TCRdb's table has in-frame clones only and misses some. The table has under 50,000 clones, around 80% seen once. Here the sequenced sample was CD4+ or CD8+ T cells sorted from blood, taken in a trial of the OX40 agonist ivuxolimab. The source of these receptors is an adult with an advanced solid tumor such as melanoma, head and neck, liver or kidney cancer. Each CDR3 is given with its conserved first and last residue. Each record gives: D gene, J gene, CDR3 length, clone size, V gene, CDR3 DNA, CDR3 protein. A D gene is named only where the DNA matches it firmly. Clone size, where shown, is once, few, many, or a class for clones that have expanded.

D: TRBD2
J: TRBJ2-7
length: 15
size: few
V: TRBV7-9
DNA: TGTGCCAGCAGCCCAAGCGGGATCCGGTCGGGCGAGCAGTACTTC
CDR3: CASSPSGIRSGEQYF

D: TRBD1
J: TRBJ1-6
length: 14
size: .
V: TRBV5-1
DNA: TGCGCCAGCAGCTTACAGGGGGGTAATTCACCCCTCCACTTT
CDR3: CASSLQGGNSPLHF

D: TRBD2
J: TRBJ2-7
length: 15
size: .
V: TRBV7-2
DNA: TGTGCCAGCAGTGCCCCGGGGGGTGGGAGTCACGAGCAGTACTTC
CDR3: CASSAPGGGSHEQYF

D: .
J: TRBJ1-4
length: 16
size: .
V: TRBV4-2
DNA: TGTGCCAGCAGCCACCAAGGGCAGGATATGGATGAAAAACTGTTTTTT
CDR3: CASSHQGQDMDEKLFF

D: TRBD1
J: TRBJ2-4
length: 13
size: once
V: TRBV30
DNA: TGTGCCTGGAGTCCAGACAGGGGAAACATTCAGTACTTC
CDR3: CAWSPDRGNIQYF

D: TRBD2
J: TRBJ2-5
length: 15
size: once
V: TRBV2
DNA: TGTGCCAGCAGGGCCGGGGAGGGCCGCCGGGAGACCCAGTACTTC
CDR3: CASRAGEGRRETQYF

D: .
J: TRBJ2-5
length: 13
size: .
V: TRBV9
DNA: TGTGCCAGCAGCCTGACGACAGGAGAGACCCAGTACTTC
CDR3: CASSLTTGETQYF

D: TRBD1
J: TRBJ1-1
length: 15
size: .
V: TRBV7-6
DNA: TGTGCCAGCAGCCTAGGGGACAGCCGGAGGGGAGAAGCTTTCTTT
CDR3: CASSLGDSRRGEAFF

D: .
J: TRBJ2-5
length: 11
size: .
V: TRBV5-1
DNA: TGCGCCAGCAGCTTGAAAGAGACCCAGTACTTC
CDR3: CASSLKETQYF

D: TRBD1
J: TRBJ2-2
length: 13
size: .
V: TRBV6-4
DNA: TGTGCCAGCGCTGGACAGGCCTCCGGGGAGCTGTTTTTT
CDR3: CASAGQASGELFF

D: .
J: TRBJ1-1
length: 11
size: few
V: TRBV10-3
DNA: TGTGCCACCACCAGAGACACTGAAGCTTTCTTT
CDR3: CATTRDTEAFF

D: .
J: TRBJ1-3
length: 16
size: .
V: TRBV30
DNA: TGTGCCTGGAGTGTACATGGGGAAATAAGTGGAAACACCATATATTTT
CDR3: CAWSVHGEISGNTIYF

D: TRBD2
J: TRBJ2-1
length: 20
size: .
V: TRBV5-1
DNA: TGCGCCAGCAGCTTGTTATCGACTAGCAGAACCGGGAGCTCCTACAATGAGCAGTTCTTC
CDR3: CASSLLSTSRTGSSYNEQFF

D: .
J: TRBJ2-5
length: 14
size: .
V: TRBV18
DNA: TGTGCCAGCTCGGGGAGAGGAGCTCAGGGGACCCAGTACTTC
CDR3: CASSGRGAQGTQYF

D: .
J: TRBJ2-1
length: 14
size: .
V: TRBV28
DNA: TGTGCCAGCACGTTAGGGGGCTCCTACAATGAGCAGTTCTTC
CDR3: CASTLGGSYNEQFF

D: .
J: TRBJ1-2
length: 16
size: once
V: TRBV21-1
DNA: TGTGCCAGCAGCAAAGAGGGAGAGGGGGCTAAGTATGGCTACACCTTC
CDR3: CASSKEGEGAKYGYTF

D: .
J: TRBJ2-2
length: 14
size: .
V: TRBV7-9
DNA: TGTGCCAGCAGCTTAGCTCCGTTGTCCGGGGAGCTGTTTTTT
CDR3: CASSLAPLSGELFF

D: .
J: TRBJ2-7
length: 16
size: .
V: TRBV28
DNA: TGTGCCAGCAGTCTATCCCTGGCACTTTTAACCTACGAGCAGTACTTC
CDR3: CASSLSLALLTYEQYF

D: .
J: TRBJ1-2
length: 12
size: .
V: TRBV6-5
DNA: TGTGCCAGCAGTTACTCCCGGGTTGGCTACACCTTC
CDR3: CASSYSRVGYTF

D: .
J: TRBJ2-5
length: 14
size: once
V: TRBV7-3
DNA: TGTGCCAGCAGCTTATCACCGGTGTCAGAGACCCAGTACTTC
CDR3: CASSLSPVSETQYF

D: TRBD2
J: TRBJ2-3
length: 18
size: .
V: TRBV4-2
DNA: TGTGCCAGCAGCCGCCCCCTAGCGGGAGAACTGAACACAGATACGCAGTATTTT
CDR3: CASSRPLAGELNTDTQYF

D: .
J: TRBJ1-5
length: 13
size: .
V: TRBV11-2
DNA: TGTGCCAGCAGCCGGACAGCGGATCAGCCCCAGCATTTT
CDR3: CASSRTADQPQHF

D: .
J: TRBJ2-2
length: 12
size: .
V: TRBV29-1
DNA: TGCAGCGTTGTAGGGAACACCGGGGAGCTGTTTTTT
CDR3: CSVVGNTGELFF

D: .
J: TRBJ1-1
length: 15
size: .
V: TRBV4-3
DNA: TGCGCCAGCAGCCAAGATATGGGACTCTTAGCTGAAGCTTTCTTT
CDR3: CASSQDMGLLAEAFF

D: .
J: TRBJ2-1
length: 13
size: .
V: TRBV5-8
DNA: TGTGCCAGCAGCAGGAATCGTTACAATGAGCAGTTCTTC
CDR3: CASSRNRYNEQFF

D: TRBD2
J: TRBJ2-1
length: 17
size: .
V: TRBV6-1
DNA: TGTGCCAGCAGTGAATATCCCCCTAGCGGGAGCATGAATGAGCAGTTCTTC
CDR3: CASSEYPPSGSMNEQFF

D: .
J: TRBJ2-5
length: 14
size: .
V: TRBV5-1
DNA: TGCGCCAGCAGCCCCGAGCTAGCGAAAGAGACCCAGTACTTC
CDR3: CASSPELAKETQYF

D: .
J: TRBJ1-2
length: 13
size: .
V: TRBV28
DNA: TGTGCCAGCAGTCCCAGGTTTCTCTATGGCTACACCTTC
CDR3: CASSPRFLYGYTF

D: .
J: TRBJ2-5
length: 13
size: few
V: TRBV5-4
DNA: TGTGCCAGCAGCTTGGCCAGGGGAGAGACCCAGTACTTC
CDR3: CASSLARGETQYF

D: .
J: TRBJ1-1
length: 14
size: few
V: TRBV10-3
DNA: TGTGCCATCAGCGGAGGGATCTCCTACACTGAAGCTTTCTTT
CDR3: CAISGGISYTEAFF

D: TRBD1
J: TRBJ2-2
length: 14
size: .
V: TRBV11-2
DNA: TGTGCCAGCAGCTGGACAGGGTCGACCGGGGAGCTGTTTTTT
CDR3: CASSWTGSTGELFF

D: .
J: TRBJ1-5
length: 16
size: .
V: TRBV4-3
DNA: TGCGCCAGCAGCCAAGATAGGGCCGTCTTGGGTCAGCCCCAGCATTTT
CDR3: CASSQDRAVLGQPQHF

D: .
J: TRBJ1-5
length: 13
size: .
V: TRBV6-6
DNA: TGTGCCAGTACAGGTTATAGCAATCAGCCCCAGCATTTT
CDR3: CASTGYSNQPQHF

D: .
J: TRBJ1-1
length: 18
size: .
V: TRBV30
DNA: TGTGCCTGGAGTGTAAAACCTGACAGGAGTGCTATGAACACTGAAGCTTTCTTT
CDR3: CAWSVKPDRSAMNTEAFF

D: .
J: TRBJ2-1
length: 12
size: .
V: TRBV10-3
DNA: TGTGCCATCAGTGGAGCGGACAATGAGCAGTTCTTC
CDR3: CAISGADNEQFF